This T cell receptor (beta chain) was recovered during a study of technical replicates of blood from a handful of donors (dated by TCRdb to 2016 to 2017). The count of this clone is one. The specificity of this receptor is unknown. Base-call qualities are not available, and no considerably larger clone is one nucleotide away. The CDR3 has 13 amino acids, counting the end cysteine and phenylalanine. The sequence is cut down to CDR3 DNA, 39 bases in frame from base 1. CDR1 and CDR2 were assigned from the germline V gene as KGHSH and LQKENI. V and J lose 2 bases and 4 bases, and a span of 8 bases separates them. Libraries came from the immunoSEQ multiplex PCR assay. TCRdb holds this immuneACCESS table with in-frame rearrangements only. Some clones are missing; in checked studies, unresolved V genes explain under half, and the rest has no known cause. This sample has 80,000 or so clones in its table, and approximately 98% of those were observed once. The ten largest account for around 0.22% of the sample.

This sequence uses TRBV18 and TRBJ1-1, with no confidently assigned D gene. The TCR comes from a human donor in good health. Sequencing used T cells isolated from PBMCs. In nucleotides, the sequence is TGTGCCAGCTCACCATTCCACATCACTGAAGCTTTCTTT. It encodes CASSPFHITEAFF.